These 3 T cell receptor beta chains originate from one sample sequenced in a study of cytomegalovirus exposure and HLA in healthy donors. The PCR ran on 60 Vbeta and 13 Jbeta primers. Using immunoSEQ multiplex PCR, the repertoire was profiled, and TCRdb retains in-frame clones only, with some absent. This table holds 150,000 to 200,000 clones, roughly 80% found once. Sequenced: PBMCs. The receptor source for this set is a man younger than 30 in good health and CMV-seropositive.

This chain joins TRBV5-6 and TRBJ2-7; TRBD1 agrees at 10 bases. J was trimmed by 5 bases and V by 6 bases; bases with no gene match: 5. Germline V gene sequence: CDR1 SGHDT, CDR2 YYEEEE. The CDR3 is 13 residues long. This CDR3 is CASNWDRGDEQYF. The CDR3 DNA is TGTGCCAGCAACTGGGACAGGGGCGACGAGCAGTACTTC. Full variable domain (missing parts from reference TRBV5-6 and TRBJ2-7): DAGVTQSPTHLIKTRGQQVTLRCSPKSGHDTVSWYQQALGQGPQFIFQYYEEEERQRGNFPDRFSGHQFPNYSSELNVNALLLGDSALYLCASNWDRGDEQYFGPGTRLTVT.

The chain recombines TRBV9 with TRBJ1-1, with D possibly TRBD1 on 6 matching bases. V was clipped by 0 bases and J by 5 bases, with 17 bases between them. Per the germline V gene, CDR1 is SGDLS and CDR2 is YYNGEE. This CDR3 contains 16 residues. CDR3 DNA sequence: TGTGCCAGCAGCGTAGGGGGGGGGCTTTGGGAGACTGAAGCTTTCTTT. Its translation: CASSVGGGLWETEAFF.

V and J are TRBV6-5 and TRBJ2-1, with TRBD1 as a possible D gene (6 bases). V shed 0 bases and J shed 7 bases, with 13 bases lying between them. The V gene's germline CDR1 is MNHEY and CDR2 SVGAGI. There are 15 residues in the CDR3. The CDR3 region is CASSYSAGEFNEQFF. In DNA form, the CDR3 reads TGTGCCAGCAGTTACTCTGCAGGGGAATTTAATGAGCAGTTCTTC.